These 13 T cell receptor beta chains share one sample of origin, sequenced in a study of T cells after yellow fever vaccination. In TCRdb, the 5' RACE reads were re-called with MiXCR into one record per CDR3 protein. The repertoire holds 95,000 to 150,000 distinct CDR3 sequences, with about 16% as singletons. The specimen comprised CD8+ T cells sorted from PBMCs, sampled 5 days after the yellow fever booster vaccination. All receptors come from a man between 18 and 29 years old who received the YFV17D yellow fever vaccine.

In this sample, this clonotype turned up a few times. CDR3 protein: CASSLLGAYNEQFF. CDR3 DNA: TGTGCCAGCAGTTTATTGGGGGCCTACAATGAGCAGTTCTTC. The rearrangement joins TRBV27 to TRBJ2-1; tentatively, D is TRBD1 or TRBD2 (5 bases each). Germline CDR1 MNHEY, CDR2 SMNVEV (reference sequence). V shed 1 base and J shed 2 bases, with 6 bases lying between them. This CDR3 has 14 amino acids.

This clonotype was seen a few times. The chain uses TRBV11-2 and TRBJ2-5, with 12 bases fitting TRBD1. V lost 5 bases, J lost 5 bases, and 6 bases stayed unmatched. CDR3 length: 15 residues. Per the germline V gene, CDR1 is SGHAT and CDR2 is FQNNGV. The CDR3 loop is CASSAGQGAGETQYF. The CDR3 DNA reads as TGTGCCAGCAGCGCGGGACAGGGGGCGGGGGAGACCCAGTACTTC.

The chain employs TRBV23-1 and TRBJ1-5, with 8 bases lining up with TRBD1. TRBV23-1 is an open reading frame whose function is uncertain. V lost 5 bases, J lost 3 bases, and 9 bases stayed unmatched. The CDR3 length is 16 residues. CDR3 loop: CASSAISTGANQPQHF. DNA of the CDR3: TGCGCCAGCAGTGCGATATCGACAGGGGCCAATCAGCCCCAGCATTTT.

This clonotype came up many times. J is TRBJ2-1 and V is TRBV11-2; maybe TRBD2 (7 bases). Trimming cost V 2 bases and J 3 bases, with 14 bases left between them. Germline CDR1 reads SGHAT; CDR2 reads FQNNGV. The CDR3 spans 16 residues. The CDR3 DNA sequence: TGTGCCAGCAGCTTACGGGGGGCAGGTAGCTACAATGAGCAGTTCTTC. Amino acids: CASSLRGAGSYNEQFF.

This rearrangement joins TRBV2 to TRBJ2-5, with TRBD2 matching 10 bases. Germline V gene data show CDR1 as SNHLY and CDR2 as FYNNEI. Trimming cost V 6 bases and J 1 base; bases outside gene matches: 5. This CDR3 contains 15 residues. The CDR3, as DNA: TGTGCCAGCAGACCGGGACTAGCGTCCCAAGAGACCCAGTACTTC. Translation gives CASRPGLASQETQYF.

The rearrangement links TRBV27 to TRBJ2-7, with D possibly matching TRBD1 (6 bases). CDR1 is MNHEY and CDR2 is SMNVEV in the germline V gene (reference sequence). CDR3 length: 14 residues. The V end lost 3 bases, the J end lost 2 bases, and 11 bases lay between the germline ends. The CDR3 reads CASSFAAGAYEQYF. The CDR3 bases are TGTGCCAGCAGTTTCGCGGCAGGGGCCTACGAGCAGTACTTC.

V usage is TRBV3-1 and J usage is TRBJ2-7; 10 nucleotides line up with TRBD2. CDR3 length: 15 amino acids. Germline assignment: CDR1 LGHDT and CDR2 YNNKEL (reference sequence). The J segment lost 2 bases and the V segment lost 5 bases, leaving 6 bases of the junction unmatched. CDR3 region: CASSSSSGGAYEQYV. The CDR3 bases are TGTGCCAGCAGCTCCTCAAGCGGGGGGGCCTACGAGCAGTACGTC.

The rearrangement joins TRBV7-9 to TRBJ2-3; the match to TRBD2 covers 14 bases. In germline, CDR1 is SEHNR, CDR2 FQNEAQ (reference sequence). This CDR3 comprises 16 residues. Germline trimming cut 4 bases from V and 4 bases from J; bases unmatched to any gene: 4. The CDR3 loop is CASSSRLAGGSDTQYF. CDR3 sequence (DNA): TGTGCCAGCAGCTCCAGACTAGCGGGGGGGTCAGATACGCAGTATTTT.

The rearrangement links TRBV5-1 to TRBJ2-3; D is unclear. V lost 2 bases, J lost 7 bases, and 8 bases lay in between. The CDR3 is 12 residues long. Germline CDR1 is SGHRS and CDR2 is YFSETQ. CDR3 protein: CASSLDWNTQYF. The CDR3 DNA is TGCGCCAGCAGCTTAGATTGGAATACGCAGTATTTT.

This clonotype was observed a few times. This chain links TRBV27 with TRBJ2-3; 8 bases are a match to TRBD2. There are 16 residues in the CDR3. V gave up 1 base and J gave up 5 bases; unmatched junction bases: 8. CDR1 is MNHEY and CDR2 is SMNVEV in the germline V gene (reference sequence). The CDR3 sequence is CASSLFAGGDGDTQYF. Here the CDR3 DNA reads TGTGCCAGCAGTTTATTTGCGGGGGGAGATGGAGATACGCAGTATTTT.

This chain uses TRBV12-1 with TRBJ2-1; the table's D call of TRBD1 was not tested on the DNA. TRBV12-1 is assigned pseudogene status. The CDR3 length is 14 residues. The CDR3 loop is CASSALQGANEQFF. The DNA for the CDR3 is TGTGCCAGCAGCGCCCTGCAGGGGGCCAATGAGCAGTTCTTC.

Many counts were recorded for this clonotype. The chain is built from TRBV5-1 and TRBJ2-1; no firm D call. V shed 0 bases and J shed 5 bases, with 6 bases lying between them. Germline lookup yields CDR1 SGHRS and CDR2 YFSETQ. The CDR3 loop spans 13 amino acids. CDR3 residues: CASSLGTDNEQFF. The CDR3, as DNA: TGCGCCAGCAGCTTGGGGACCGACAATGAGCAGTTCTTC.

Only a few counts were recorded for this clonotype. The chain employs TRBV4-1 and TRBJ1-2, with unresolved D. V was clipped by 1 base and J by 4 bases, with 10 bases between them. The CDR3 spans 14 residues. The germline V gene encodes CDR1 MGHRA and CDR2 YSYEKL. CDR3 sequence: CASSQAETSYGYTF. In nucleotides, the CDR3 is TGCGCCAGCAGCCAAGCTGAGACAAGCTATGGCTACACCTTC.